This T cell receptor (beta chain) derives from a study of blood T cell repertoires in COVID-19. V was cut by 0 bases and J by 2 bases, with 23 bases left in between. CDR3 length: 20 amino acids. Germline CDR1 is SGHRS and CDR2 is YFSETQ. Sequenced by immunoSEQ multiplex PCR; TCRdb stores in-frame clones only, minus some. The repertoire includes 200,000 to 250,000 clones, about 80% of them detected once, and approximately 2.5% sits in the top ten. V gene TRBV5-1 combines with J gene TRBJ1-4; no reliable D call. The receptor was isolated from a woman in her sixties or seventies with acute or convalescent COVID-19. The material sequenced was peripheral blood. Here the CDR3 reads CASSLEAGLSARMTNEKLFF. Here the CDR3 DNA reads TGCGCCAGCAGCTTGGAGGCAGGCCTATCAGCCCGCATGACTAATGAAAAACTGTTTTTT.